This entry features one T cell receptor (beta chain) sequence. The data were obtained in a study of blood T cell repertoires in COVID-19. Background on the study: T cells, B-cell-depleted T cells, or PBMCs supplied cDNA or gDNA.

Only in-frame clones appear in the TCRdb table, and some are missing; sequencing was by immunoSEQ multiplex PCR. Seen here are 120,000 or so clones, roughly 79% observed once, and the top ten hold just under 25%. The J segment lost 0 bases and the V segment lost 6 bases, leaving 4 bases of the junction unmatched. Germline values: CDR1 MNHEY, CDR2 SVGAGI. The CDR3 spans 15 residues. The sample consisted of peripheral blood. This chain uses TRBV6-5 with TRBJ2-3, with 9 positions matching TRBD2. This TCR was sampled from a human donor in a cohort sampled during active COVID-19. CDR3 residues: CASRPLAGSTDTQYF. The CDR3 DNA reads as TGTGCCAGCAGGCCCCTAGCGGGGAGCACAGATACGCAGTATTTT.